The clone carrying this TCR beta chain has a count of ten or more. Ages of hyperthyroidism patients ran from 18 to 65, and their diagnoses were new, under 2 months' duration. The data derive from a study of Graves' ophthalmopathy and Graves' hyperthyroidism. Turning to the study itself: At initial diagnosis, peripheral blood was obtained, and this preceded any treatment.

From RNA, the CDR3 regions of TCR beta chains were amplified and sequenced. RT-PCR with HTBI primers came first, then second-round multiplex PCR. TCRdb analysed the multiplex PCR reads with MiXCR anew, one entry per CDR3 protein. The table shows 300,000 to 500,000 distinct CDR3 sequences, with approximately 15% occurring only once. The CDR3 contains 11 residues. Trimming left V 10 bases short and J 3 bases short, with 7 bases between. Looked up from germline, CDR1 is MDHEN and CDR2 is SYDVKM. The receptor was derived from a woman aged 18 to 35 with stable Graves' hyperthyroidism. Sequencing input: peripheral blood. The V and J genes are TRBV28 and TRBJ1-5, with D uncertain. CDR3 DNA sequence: TGTGCCACCTCACCCAATCAGCCCCAGCATTTT. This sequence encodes CATSPNQPQHF.